This T cell receptor (beta chain) is drawn from a study of shared clonotypes between healthy human individuals. The method was immunoSEQ multiplex PCR; TCRdb's version includes in-frame clones alone and lacks a portion of them. The sample has around 690,000 clones, about 90% seen once; the top ten hold 34%. Trimming left V 2 bases short and J 6 bases short, with 11 bases between. The CDR3 runs 14 residues. CDR1 is MDHEN and CDR2 is SYDVKM in the germline V gene. Sequenced sample: memory CD8+ T cells from PBMCs. Subset indicated: CD45RO+ cells pooled with CCR7-negative TemRA cells. This chain joins TRBV28 and TRBJ2-1; TRBD2 is a possible D gene (7 bases). The source is a man in his late teens or twenties in good health. Some clones in this sample may be carry-over from other donors' samples. CDR3 sequence: CASSLRGGGNEQFF. CDR3 coding DNA: TGTGCCAGCAGTTTAAGGGGGGGAGGCAATGAGCAGTTCTTC.